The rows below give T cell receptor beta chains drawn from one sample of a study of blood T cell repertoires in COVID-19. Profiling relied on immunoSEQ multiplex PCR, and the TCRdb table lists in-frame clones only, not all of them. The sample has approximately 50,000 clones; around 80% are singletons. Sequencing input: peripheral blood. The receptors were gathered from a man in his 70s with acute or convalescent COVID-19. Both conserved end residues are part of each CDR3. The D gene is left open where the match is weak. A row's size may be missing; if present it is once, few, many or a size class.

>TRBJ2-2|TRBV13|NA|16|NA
CASSSPGHLFAGELFF
TGTGCCAGCAGCTCGCCGGGACATCTTTTCGCCGGGGAGCTGTTTTTT
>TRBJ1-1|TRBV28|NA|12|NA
CASNHREAAAFF
TGTGCCAGCAATCATCGGGAGGCCGCGGCTTTCTTT
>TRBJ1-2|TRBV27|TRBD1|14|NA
CASSLNNRGHGYTF
TGTGCCAGCAGTTTAAATAACAGGGGGCATGGCTACACCTTC
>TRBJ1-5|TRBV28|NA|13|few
CASSELGNQPQHF
TGTGCCAGCAGCGAACTAGGCAATCAGCCCCAGCATTTT
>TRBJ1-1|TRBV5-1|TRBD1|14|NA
CASSLYGGGDYAFF
TGCGCCAGCAGCCTATACGGAGGGGGCGATTATGCTTTCTTT
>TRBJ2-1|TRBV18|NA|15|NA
CASSPPLADYNEQFF
TGTGCCAGCTCACCGCCTCTGGCGGACTACAATGAGCAGTTCTTC
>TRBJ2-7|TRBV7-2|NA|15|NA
CASSLARGSTYEQYF
TGTGCCAGCAGCTTAGCAAGGGGCAGTACCTACGAGCAGTACTTC
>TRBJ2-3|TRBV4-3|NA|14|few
CASSQELAEDTQYF
TGCGCCAGCAGCCAAGAATTGGCGGAAGATACGCAGTATTTT
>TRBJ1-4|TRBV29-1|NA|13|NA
CSAGGFSHEKLFF
TGCAGCGCTGGGGGGTTCTCACATGAAAAACTGTTTTTT
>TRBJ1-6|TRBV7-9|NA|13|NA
CASSLALNSPLHF
TGTGCCAGCAGCTTAGCGTTAAATTCACCCCTCCACTTT
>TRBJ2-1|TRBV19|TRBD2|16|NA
CASSIFSGSSYNEQFF
TGTGCCAGTAGTATATTCAGCGGGAGCTCCTACAATGAGCAGTTCTTC
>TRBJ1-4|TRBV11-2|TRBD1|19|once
CASSQSLGQGDIRGEKLFF
TGTGCCAGCAGCCAATCCCTGGGACAGGGGGATATCAGGGGTGAAAAACTGTTTTTT
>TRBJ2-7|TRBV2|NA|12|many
CASSEGSSPGYF
TGTGCCAGCAGTGAAGGGAGCAGCCCTGGGTACTTC
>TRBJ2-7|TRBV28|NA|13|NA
CASRIQQHGEQYF
TGTGCCAGCAGGATACAACAGCACGGCGAGCAGTACTTC
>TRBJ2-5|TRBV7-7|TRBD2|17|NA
CASSDTSIGRVSETQYF
TGTGCCAGCAGCGACACCTCTATAGGGAGGGTTTCAGAGACCCAGTACTTC
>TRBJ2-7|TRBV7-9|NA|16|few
CASSGEGGITTYEQYF
TGTGCCAGCAGCGGGGAGGGGGGCATAACAACCTACGAGCAGTACTTC
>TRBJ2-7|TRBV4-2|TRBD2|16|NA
CASSRMTSGGSYEQYF
TGTGCCAGCAGCCGGATGACTAGCGGGGGCTCCTACGAGCAGTACTTC
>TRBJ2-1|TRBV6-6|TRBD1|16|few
CASSRDRGSSYNEQFF
TGTGCCAGCAGCCGGGACAGGGGAAGCTCCTACAATGAGCAGTTCTTC
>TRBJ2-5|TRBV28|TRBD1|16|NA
CASSFSPRGRRETQYF
TGTGCCAGCAGTTTTTCCCCCAGGGGGCGCCGGGAGACCCAGTACTTC
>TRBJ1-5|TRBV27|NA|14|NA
CASSLSRTYQPQHF
TGTGCCAGCAGTTTATCGCGAACCTATCAGCCCCAGCATTTT